This T cell receptor beta chain was obtained from a study of response to subunit inactivated influenza vaccine. Study-wide results and caveats: The authors proposed limited new T cell recruitment per seasonal influenza vaccination.

In its sample, this clonotype was seen many times. As yet, its antigen is unknown. TCRdb recomputed calls from the RT-PCR reads with MiXCR, one row per CDR3 protein. In the table there are 400,000 to 650,000 distinct CDR3 sequences, approximately 7.7% of which are singletons. Unmatched junction bases numbered 14, after V lost 5 bases and J lost 6 bases. The CDR3 covers 15 residues. Germline V lookup: CDR1 DFQATT, CDR2 SNEGSKA (reference sequence). This sample comprised PBMCs from blood, obtained around 25 months after vaccination. J is TRBJ2-3 and V is TRBV20-1, with 7 bases lining up with TRBD2. The clonotype originates from a man between 50 and 69 years old who received an inactivated influenza vaccine. In nucleotides, the CDR3 is TGCAGTGCTTCCCGAGCGGGATGGGGCCCGGATACGCAGTATTTT. This encodes CSASRAGWGPDTQYF.